Listed here is a single T cell receptor beta chain. The antigen remains unidentified. The protocol was immunoSEQ multiplex PCR, while the TCRdb copy is restricted to in-frame clones and leaves out a portion. The sample has 110,000 to 150,000 clones, 90% to 95% seen once. This CDR3 spans 15 amino acids. Germline CDR1 is MDHEN and CDR2 is SYDVKM. V gave up 5 bases and J gave up 0 bases; unmatched junction bases: 6. This sample was included in a study of T cell responses to AZD1222 COVID-19 vaccine. Regarding the study as a whole: Compared with day 0, the breadth and depth of the Spike-specific TCR repertoire rose significantly after two doses of AZD1222.

The sequence was obtained from an adult who had recovered from COVID-19. The chain has TRBV28 and TRBJ2-7; TRBD1 aligns across 8 bases. Sample: peripheral blood, taken after recovery from COVID-19. Here the CDR3 reads CASSPGQGSSYEQYF. In nucleotides, the CDR3 is TGTGCCAGCAGTCCAGGACAGGGCAGCTCCTACGAGCAGTACTTC.